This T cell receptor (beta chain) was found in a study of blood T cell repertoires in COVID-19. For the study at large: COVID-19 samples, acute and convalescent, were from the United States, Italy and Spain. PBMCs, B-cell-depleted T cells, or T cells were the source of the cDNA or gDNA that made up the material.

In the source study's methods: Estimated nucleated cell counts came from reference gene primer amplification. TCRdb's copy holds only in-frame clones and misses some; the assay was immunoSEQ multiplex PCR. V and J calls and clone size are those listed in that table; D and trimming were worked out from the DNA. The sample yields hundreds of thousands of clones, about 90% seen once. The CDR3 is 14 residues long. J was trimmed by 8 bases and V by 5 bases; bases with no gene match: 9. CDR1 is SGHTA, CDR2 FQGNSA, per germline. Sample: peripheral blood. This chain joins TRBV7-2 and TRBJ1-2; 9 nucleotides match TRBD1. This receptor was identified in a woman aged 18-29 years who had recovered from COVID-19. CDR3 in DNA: TGTGCCAGCAGCCCGGGACAGGGAGCGTTCGGCTACACCTTC. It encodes CASSPGQGAFGYTF.